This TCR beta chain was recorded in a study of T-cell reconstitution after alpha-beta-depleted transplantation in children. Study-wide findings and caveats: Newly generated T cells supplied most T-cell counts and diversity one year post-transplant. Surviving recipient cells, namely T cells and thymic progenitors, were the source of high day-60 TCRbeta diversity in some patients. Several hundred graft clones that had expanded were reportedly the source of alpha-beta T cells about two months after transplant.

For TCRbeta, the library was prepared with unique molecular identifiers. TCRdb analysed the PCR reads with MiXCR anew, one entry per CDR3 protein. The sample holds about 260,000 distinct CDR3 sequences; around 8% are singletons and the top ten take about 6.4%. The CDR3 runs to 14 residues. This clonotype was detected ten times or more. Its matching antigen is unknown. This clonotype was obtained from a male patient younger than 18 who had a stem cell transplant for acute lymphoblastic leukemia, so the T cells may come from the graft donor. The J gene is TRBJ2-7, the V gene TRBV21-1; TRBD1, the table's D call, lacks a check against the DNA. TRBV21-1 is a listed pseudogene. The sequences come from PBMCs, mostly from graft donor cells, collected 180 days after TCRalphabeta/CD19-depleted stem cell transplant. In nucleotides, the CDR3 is TGTGCCAGCAGCCTCCGGGACAAGTCCTACGAGCAGTACTTC. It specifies CASSLRDKSYEQYF.